This passage covers 21 T cell receptor beta chains from one sample sequenced in a study of shared clonotypes between healthy human individuals. Method: immunoSEQ multiplex PCR; TCRdb's copy keeps in-frame clones and lacks some. Of about a million clones in the sample, roughly 77% are singletons; the top ten hold roughly 0.83%. Sequenced sample: memory CD4+ T cells from PBMCs. This sample's subset: CD45RA-negative fraction. The receptors come from a man aged 18 to 30 in good health. Some clones in this sample may be carry-over from other donors' samples.

In DNA, the CDR3 is TGTGCCAGCAGCCCAGTAGGGGGTCGCTACGAGCAGTACTTC. Its translation: CASSPVGGRYEQYF. This chain uses TRBV7-2 with TRBJ2-7; perhaps TRBD1 as D (6 bases). Germline CDR1 SGHTA, CDR2 FQGNSA. This CDR3 has 14 residues. V gave up 5 bases and J gave up 3 bases, with 14 bases separating them.

This chain connects TRBV18 to TRBJ2-7; 10 bases fit TRBD1. The CDR3 extends over 13 amino acids. Germline-derived CDR1 and CDR2 are KGHSH and LQKENI. Unmatched junction bases numbered 10, after V lost 5 bases and J lost 12 bases. As DNA, the CDR3 is TGTGCCAGCTCAAGCGGGACAGGGGACAGTTTGTACTTC. Encoded protein: CASSSGTGDSLYF.

The table lists this clone with a few counts. The rearrangement joins TRBV5-8 to TRBJ2-1, with TRBD2 as a possible D gene (6 bases). Trimming shortened V by 2 bases and J by 7 bases, and 19 bases separated the two germline ends. Looked up from germline, CDR1 is SGHTS and CDR2 is YDEGEE. The CDR3 totals 16 residues. CDR3 sequence: CASSLGGTSFRNEQFF. The CDR3 DNA reads TGTGCCAGCAGCTTAGGCGGGACTTCTTTCCGTAATGAGCAGTTCTTC.

The rearrangement links TRBV5-1 to TRBJ1-3; 7 nucleotides agree with TRBD1. With V trimmed by 3 bases and J by 4 bases, 7 bases remained unmatched. CDR3 length equals 15 residues. CDR1 is SGHRS, CDR2 YFSETQ, per germline. This chain's CDR3 is CASSSNTGDGNTIYF. The CDR3 DNA follows: TGCGCCAGCAGCTCGAATACAGGGGACGGAAACACCATATATTTT.

The CDR3 nucleotides are TGTGCCAGCAGGGGGGAGGGGGCCTATGGCTACACCTTC. Amino acids: CASRGEGAYGYTF. This chain connects TRBV28 to TRBJ1-2; 7 bases line up with TRBD1. The CDR3 is 13 amino acids. The germline V gene encodes CDR1 MDHEN and CDR2 SYDVKM. J gave up 4 bases and V 6 bases, and 5 bases lay outside the gene matches.

This clone occurred once. The chain uses TRBV5-8 and TRBJ1-3, with D tentatively TRBD1 (6 bases). Germline V CDR1 and CDR2: SGHTS, YDEGEE. The CDR3 runs to 14 residues. V was clipped by 3 bases and J by 8 bases, with 15 bases between them. This CDR3 is CASSYEQGLYTIYF. CDR3 coding DNA: TGTGCCAGCAGCTACGAACAGGGTCTATACACCATATATTTT. The variable domain in full, with the rest retrieved from reference TRBV5-8 and TRBJ1-3, is EAGVTQSPTHLIKTRGQQATLRCSPISGHTSVYWYQQALGLGLQFLLWYDEGEERNRGNFPPRFSGRQFPNYSSELNVNALELEDSALYLCASSYEQGLYTIYFGEGSWLTVV.

This clone came up a few times. Distinct nucleotide sequences in the sample also encode this CDR3. The V call is TRBV6-1, the J call TRBJ1-2; TRBD1 agrees at 7 bases. Germline-derived CDR1 and CDR2 are MNHNS and SASEGT. V lost 6 bases and J lost 4; bases outside the gene matches: 11. CDR3 length: 15 amino acids. The CDR3 protein is CASRTFFWDSYGYTF. The CDR3 bases are TGTGCCAGCAGAACTTTTTTCTGGGACAGCTATGGCTACACCTTC.

V and J are TRBV11-2 and TRBJ2-5; perhaps TRBD1 as D (6 bases). The CDR3 loop spans 13 amino acids. V lost 3 bases, J lost 5 bases, and 10 bases lay in between. Germline V CDR1 and CDR2: SGHAT, FQNNGV. The CDR3: CASSFVDRETQYF. CDR3 DNA: TGTGCCAGCAGCTTTGTAGACAGGGAGACCCAGTACTTC.

The rearrangement joins TRBV6-1 to TRBJ1-5; TRBD1 is a possible D gene (5 bases). V was shortened by 6 bases and J by 6 bases, with 15 bases between the two germline ends. The germline V gene has CDR1 MNHNS and CDR2 SASEGT. The length of the CDR3 is 14 residues. The CDR3: CASRSGRGGQPQHF. The CDR3 DNA reads as TGTGCCAGCAGGTCGGGGAGGGGCGGTCAGCCCCAGCATTTT.

J is TRBJ1-5 and V is TRBV27, with D perhaps TRBD1 (5 bases). CDR3 length: 15 residues. The V end was cut by 5 bases, the J end by 3 bases, with 14 bases between. CDR1 MNHEY and CDR2 SMNVEV come from the germline V gene (reference sequence). CDR3 amino acids: CASSPSGHINQPQHF. CDR3 nucleotides: TGTGCCAGCAGTCCCTCCGGACACATCAATCAGCCCCAGCATTTT.

J is TRBJ1-2 and V is TRBV2; the match to TRBD1 covers 7 bases. Germline V CDR1 and CDR2: SNHLY, FYNNEI. V shed 2 bases, J shed 7 bases, and the junction held 13 bases outside the gene matches. The CDR3 has 16 residues. For the CDR3, the DNA is TGTGCCAGCAGTGAATTAGGGGGCCGCCTGGGGAGTGGCTACACCTTC. Its translation: CASSELGGRLGSGYTF.

The rearrangement links TRBV6-1 to TRBJ2-1; 7 bases fit TRBD2. From germline, CDR1 is MNHNS and CDR2 SASEGT. Trimming at V came to 2 bases and at J to 8 bases, leaving 3 bases not matched to a gene. This CDR3 is 13 amino acids long. The CDR3: CASSEIGRDEQFF. The CDR3 coding sequence is TGTGCCAGCAGTGAAATAGGGAGGGATGAGCAGTTCTTC.

This clone was seen only once. The rearrangement uses TRBV28 and TRBJ2-1, with D perhaps TRBD2 (6 bases). The V end was cut by 7 bases, the J end by 7 bases, with 17 bases between. Germline values: CDR1 MDHEN, CDR2 SYDVKM. This CDR3 region has 14 residues. The CDR3 DNA reads as TGTGCCAGCAACGGGGGAGGAATCGGGAATGAGCAGTTCTTC. It codes for CASNGGGIGNEQFF.

There are a few counts of this clone. The V call is TRBV28, the J call TRBJ1-2, with 10 positions matching TRBD1. The CDR3 totals 16 residues. J was trimmed by 4 bases and V by 2 bases; bases with no gene match: 7. The V gene's germline CDR1 is MDHEN and CDR2 SYDVKM. The CDR3 coding sequence is TGTGCCAGCAGTTTAGCCGGGACAGGGGCGGTCTATGGCTACACCTTC. Translated, it gives CASSLAGTGAVYGYTF.

Note on this clone: The junction shows a germline mismatch at one end, possibly a read error. The gene calls are TRBV7-9 and TRBJ2-7, with TRBD1 identical over 9 bases. The germline V gene has CDR1 SEHNR and CDR2 FQNEAQ (reference sequence). The CDR3 extends over 12 amino acids. The DNA for the CDR3 is TGTGCCAGCAGCCAACCCGGACAGGGGAGGTTCTTC. This sequence encodes CASSQPGQGRFF.

Regarding this clone: Given a much more abundant clone one base away, this may be a read error. This same CDR3 is encoded by further DNA sequences in the sample. The chain couples TRBV7-3 to TRBJ2-1; 11 bases fit TRBD2. CDR1 is SGHTA and CDR2 is FQGTGA in the germline V gene. V was clipped by 5 bases and J by 3 bases; unmatched bases: 3. This CDR3 spans 15 amino acids. CDR3 nucleotide sequence: TGTGCCAGCAGCCCGGGACTAGCGGTCTACAATGAGCAGTTCTTC. Residues: CASSPGLAVYNEQFF.

V is TRBV9 and J is TRBJ2-1; TRBD2 matches at 9 bases. V gave up 1 base and J gave up 10 bases; unmatched junction bases: 6. The CDR3 is 14 residues long. CDR1 and CDR2 (germline): SGDLS, YYNGEE. As DNA, the CDR3 is TGTGCCAGCAGCGTATCTAGCGGGAAGGGGGAGCAGTTCTTC. Translation: CASSVSSGKGEQFF.

The rearrangement links TRBV10-2 to TRBJ1-5; 7 bases are a match to TRBD1. The CDR3 runs 19 residues. V was clipped by 8 bases and J by 0 bases; unmatched bases: 19. CDR1 and CDR2 (germline): WSHSY, SAAADI. CDR3 residues: CASSRKSGTVSDSNQPQHF. The CDR3, as DNA: TGCGCCAGCTCTAGGAAATCCGGGACAGTAAGTGATAGCAATCAGCCCCAGCATTTT.

The chain recombines TRBV7-8 with TRBJ2-2; TRBD2 matches at 8 bases. Trimming took 7 bases from V and 6 from J; bases not matched to a gene: 10. CDR3 length: 15 residues. Germline assignment: CDR1 SGHVS and CDR2 FQNEAQ. The CDR3 is CASTTSGSGSGELFF. The DNA of the CDR3 is TGTGCCAGCACCACAAGCGGGAGTGGTTCCGGGGAGCTGTTTTTT.

In this sample, this clone turned up once. The chain couples TRBV27 to TRBJ2-7; D could derive from TRBD1 or TRBD2 (6 bases each). This CDR3 is 19 amino acids long. The V end was cut by 2 bases, the J end by 5 bases, with 28 bases between. CDR1 MNHEY and CDR2 SMNVEV come from the germline V gene (reference sequence). The CDR3 coding sequence is TGTGCCAGCAGTTTAGAATCCCCTCCCTGGGGGGCTCGGTCGGACGAGCAGTACTTC. Amino acids: CASSLESPPWGARSDEQYF.

The gene calls are TRBV6-5 and TRBJ2-7, with 8 bases aligning to TRBD1. Trimming at V came to 6 bases and at J to 6 bases, leaving 7 bases not matched to a gene. Germline V gene data show CDR1 as MNHEY and CDR2 as SVGAGI. The CDR3 consists of 13 residues. The CDR3 DNA sequence: TGTGCCAGCAGGCGCGGACAGGGTTCCGAGCAGTACTTC. Translating gives CASRRGQGSEQYF.